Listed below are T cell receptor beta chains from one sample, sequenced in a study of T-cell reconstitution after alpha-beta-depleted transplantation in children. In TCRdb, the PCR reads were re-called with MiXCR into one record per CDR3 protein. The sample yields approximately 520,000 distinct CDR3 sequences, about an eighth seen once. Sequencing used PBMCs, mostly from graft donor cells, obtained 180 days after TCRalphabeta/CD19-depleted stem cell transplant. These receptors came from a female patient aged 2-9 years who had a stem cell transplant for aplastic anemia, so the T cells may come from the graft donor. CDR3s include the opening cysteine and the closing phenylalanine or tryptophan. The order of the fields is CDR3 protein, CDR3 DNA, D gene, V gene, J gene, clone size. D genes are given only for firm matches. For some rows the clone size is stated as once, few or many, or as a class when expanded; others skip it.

CASSTSYLPRGETQYF	TGTGCCAGCAGTACCTCCTACCTTCCAAGGGGAGAGACCCAGTACTTC	NA	TRBV6-2/TRBV6-3	TRBJ2-5	NA
CSFHGRARTDTQYF	TGCAGCTTCCACGGACGGGCCCGCACAGATACGCAGTATTTT	NA	TRBV20-1	TRBJ2-3	many
CATSGGGQGEETQYF	TGTGCCACCAGTGGGGGGGGACAGGGGGAGGAGACCCAGTACTTC	TRBD1	TRBV24-1	TRBJ2-5	NA
CASSPHGRNIQYF	TGTGCCAGCAGCCCACACGGACGGAACATTCAGTACTTC	NA	TRBV3-1	TRBJ2-4	few
CSARSGTSGSTDTQYF	TGCAGTGCTAGATCCGGTACTAGCGGGAGCACAGATACGCAGTATTTT	TRBD2	TRBV20-1	TRBJ2-3	few
CASSPEAGNEQFF	TGTGCCAGCAGCCCAGAAGCGGGCAATGAGCAGTTCTTC	NA	TRBV7-2	TRBJ2-1	NA
CSARNRGRLNEQFF	TGCAGTGCTAGAAACAGAGGTCGTCTGAATGAGCAGTTCTTC	NA	TRBV20-1	TRBJ2-1	NA
CASSEGGTSTDTQYF	TGCGCCAGCAGCGAGGGAGGCACTAGCACAGATACGCAGTATTTT	NA	TRBV5-1	TRBJ2-3	many
CASRRPGSHNTIYF	TGCGCCAGCAGACGACCCGGGTCCCACAACACCATATATTTT	NA	TRBV5-1	TRBJ1-3	NA
CASSFQGPGANVLTF	TGCGCCAGCAGCTTCCAGGGACCGGGGGCCAACGTCCTGACTTTC	NA	TRBV5-1	TRBJ2-6	many
CASSVDYGYTF	TGTGCCAGCAGCGTAGACTATGGCTACACCTTC	NA	TRBV9	TRBJ1-2	NA
CASSPNGAMTQYF	TGTGCCAGCTCACCGAACGGAGCTATGACCCAGTACTTC	NA	TRBV18	TRBJ2-5	NA
CASSFRTGENNEQFF	TGTGCCAGCTCATTTCGGACAGGGGAAAACAATGAGCAGTTCTTC	TRBD1	TRBV18	TRBJ2-1	NA
CASGFSPRLLDGYTF	TGTGCCAGCGGTTTCTCCCCGAGACTTTTGGATGGCTACACCTTC	NA	TRBV14	TRBJ1-2	NA
CASSLGPADVIYSGANVLTF	TGTGCCAGCAGCTTAGGTCCGGCAGATGTTATTTACTCTGGGGCCAACGTCCTGACTTTC	NA	TRBV7-7	TRBJ2-6	few
CAIRSGTSYNEQFF	TGTGCCATCCGAAGCGGAACCTCCTACAATGAGCAGTTCTTC	NA	TRBV10-3	TRBJ2-1	NA
CSAQGTSGRETQYF	TGCAGTGCTCAAGGGACTAGCGGGAGAGAGACCCAGTACTTC	TRBD2	TRBV20-1	TRBJ2-5	NA
CASRRQQAGETQYF	TGTGCCAGCAGGAGGCAACAGGCGGGGGAGACCCAGTACTTC	NA	TRBV7-9	TRBJ2-5	NA
CSARRGEGNNSPLHF	TGCAGTGCTAGAAGAGGGGAGGGAAATAATTCACCCCTCCACTTT	NA	TRBV20-1	TRBJ1-6	once
CASRGGGRPCTDTQYF	TGTGCCAGCCGAGGGGGAGGCCGACCTTGCACAGATACGCAGTATTTT	NA	TRBV21-1	TRBJ2-3	few
CASTRPAVEQYF	TGTGCCAGCACCCGGCCCGCTGTCGAGCAGTACTTC	NA	TRBV28	TRBJ2-7	NA
CASSRRTNTNNEQFF	TGTGCCAGCAGCCGAAGGACGAATACAAACAATGAGCAGTTCTTC	NA	TRBV7-9	TRBJ2-1	NA
CSVAGVYETQYF	TGCAGCGTTGCGGGAGTTTATGAGACCCAGTACTTC	NA	TRBV29-1	TRBJ2-5	many
CASSQDSTGRVNQPQHF	TGCGCCAGCAGCCAAGATTCGACAGGCAGGGTTAATCAGCCCCAGCATTTT	NA	TRBV4-3	TRBJ1-5	NA
CSVEGGSGRARQETQYF	TGCAGCGTTGAGGGGGGTAGCGGGAGGGCCCGGCAAGAGACCCAGTACTTC	TRBD2	TRBV29-1	TRBJ2-5	few
CASSKLTGTGGRNEQFF	TGTGCCAGCAGTAAACTCACCGGGACAGGGGGAAGAAATGAGCAGTTCTTC	TRBD1	TRBV25-1	TRBJ2-1	few
CASSFWGQGVSETQYF	TGTGCCAGCAGTTTTTGGGGACAGGGCGTTTCAGAGACCCAGTACTTC	TRBD1	TRBV12-3/TRBV12-4	TRBJ2-5	NA
CASSSQYSNTGELFF	TGCGCCAGCAGCTCACAGTACTCGAACACCGGGGAGCTGTTTTTT	NA	TRBV5-1	TRBJ2-2	NA
CASSPRTFTDTHYF	TGTGCCAGCAGCCCAAGGACTTTCACAGATACGCACTATTTT	NA	TRBV7-2	TRBJ2-3	NA
CASSLGTLPHEQFF	TGTGCCAGCAGTCTGGGGACTCTCCCCCATGAGCAGTTCTTC	NA	TRBV27	TRBJ2-1	few
CASSYPSGNYNEQFF	TGTGCCAGCAGTTACCCTAGCGGGAACTACAATGAGCAGTTCTTC	TRBD2	TRBV6-2/TRBV6-3	TRBJ2-1	NA
CAWSLGQGGPDTQYF	TGTGCCTGGAGCCTCGGACAGGGTGGTCCAGATACGCAGTATTTT	TRBD1	TRBV30	TRBJ2-3	few
CASSSYTEDTDTQYF	TGTGCCAGCAGTTCGTACACGGAGGACACAGATACGCAGTATTTT	NA	TRBV12-3/TRBV12-4	TRBJ2-3	many
CASSHLPGLGFYEQYF	TGTGCCAGCAGTCACCTCCCGGGACTAGGATTCTACGAGCAGTACTTC	TRBD2	TRBV28	TRBJ2-7	NA
CAGSLASGPGELFF	TGTGCCGGCAGCTTAGCTAGCGGGCCCGGGGAGCTGTTTTTT	TRBD2	TRBV7-2	TRBJ2-2	NA
CASSFGNRGGRTEAFF	TGTGCCAGCAGTTTCGGAAACAGGGGAGGTAGGACTGAAGCTTTCTTT	TRBD1	TRBV28	TRBJ1-1	few
CASSPPGTGENIQYF	TGTGCCAGCAGCCCCCCCGGGACAGGGGAAAACATTCAGTACTTC	TRBD1	TRBV6-1	TRBJ2-4	few
CASSLTGLYTEAFF	TGTGCCAGCAGTTTGACGGGACTCTACACTGAAGCTTTCTTT	NA	TRBV28	TRBJ1-1	many
CASSPKTGVTEAFF	TGTGCCAGCTCACCAAAAACAGGGGTCACTGAAGCTTTCTTT	TRBD1	TRBV18	TRBJ1-1	NA
CASSLRRVGLNEQFF	TGTGCCAGCAGCCTGCGTCGAGTCGGTCTCAATGAGCAGTTCTTC	NA	TRBV13	TRBJ2-1	NA
CASSPMRAYSNQPQHF	TGTGCCAGCTCACCGATGCGGGCCTATAGCAATCAGCCCCAGCATTTT	NA	TRBV18	TRBJ1-5	NA
CASGPGTSGSLGTQYF	TGTGCTAGTGGTCCGGGGACTAGCGGGAGTTTGGGGACCCAGTACTTC	TRBD2	TRBV12-5	TRBJ2-5	few
CSAAGGAYNEQFF	TGCAGCGCCGCGGGAGGGGCCTACAATGAGCAGTTCTTC	TRBD2	TRBV29-1	TRBJ2-1	NA
CASSPSGGANTEAFF	TGTGCCAGCTCACCGTCTGGTGGGGCGAACACTGAAGCTTTCTTT	NA	TRBV18	TRBJ1-1	NA
CATSRDFPRPRAYNSPLHF	TGTGCCACCAGCAGAGATTTCCCTCGTCCGAGGGCCTATAATTCACCCCTCCACTTT	NA	TRBV15	TRBJ1-6	NA
CASSLDRISEAFF	TGTGCCAGCAGCTTAGACAGGATCTCTGAAGCTTTCTTT	NA	TRBV5-4	TRBJ1-1	NA
CASSIRLAGAQDTQYF	TGTGCCAGCAGCATTCGACTAGCGGGAGCTCAAGATACGCAGTATTTT	TRBD2	TRBV7-8	TRBJ2-3	few
CASSRRLLAMQETQYF	TGTGCCAGCAGCCGCCGACTACTGGCGATGCAAGAGACCCAGTACTTC	NA	TRBV12-3/TRBV12-4	TRBJ2-5	NA
CASLNPLAGGADTQYF	TGTGCCAGCTTAAACCCACTAGCGGGAGGCGCAGATACGCAGTATTTT	TRBD2	TRBV7-2	TRBJ2-3	few
CASSLEAYTEAFF	TGTGCCAGCAGCTTAGAAGCTTACACTGAAGCTTTCTTT	NA	TRBV11-2	TRBJ1-1	many
CSVSGGSRETQYF	TGCAGCGTGTCCGGGGGATCGCGCGAGACCCAGTACTTC	NA	TRBV29-1	TRBJ2-5	many
CASSLGPRTSGNNEQFF	TGCGCCAGCAGCTTGGGCCCCCGGACTAGCGGGAACAATGAGCAGTTCTTC	TRBD2	TRBV5-1	TRBJ2-1	many
CATSRERQGLYEQYF	TGTGCCACCAGCAGAGAACGACAGGGCCTCTACGAGCAGTACTTC	TRBD1	TRBV15	TRBJ2-7	few
CASSFSRTEETQYF	TGTGCCAGCAGCTTTTCTCGGACAGAAGAGACCCAGTACTTC	NA	TRBV7-7	TRBJ2-5	NA
CASSPGRPAWETQYF	TGTGCCAGCAGCCCAGGACGTCCGGCGTGGGAGACCCAGTACTTC	NA	TRBV5-8	TRBJ2-5	NA
CASSNIAGGYQETQYF	TGTGCCAGCAGCAATATAGCGGGAGGGTACCAAGAGACCCAGTACTTC	TRBD2	TRBV12-3/TRBV12-4	TRBJ2-5	NA
CASPIWSYNEQFF	TGTGCCAGCCCCATTTGGTCCTACAATGAGCAGTTCTTC	NA	TRBV7-8	TRBJ2-1	few
CSGKTGTSTDTQYF	TGCAGCGGGAAGACAGGTACTAGCACAGATACGCAGTATTTT	NA	TRBV29-1	TRBJ2-3	few
CSARLSQRTNEKLFF	TGCAGTGCTAGACTTTCTCAGAGAACTAATGAAAAACTGTTTTTT	NA	TRBV20-1	TRBJ1-4	NA
CASSLEGTGAGNTIYF	TGTGCCAGCAGCTTGGAGGGGACAGGGGCTGGAAACACCATATATTTT	TRBD1	TRBV5-5	TRBJ1-3	few